These T cell receptor beta chains were read from a single sample in a study of blood T cells in healthy people across ages. Using its own MiXCR run on the 5' RACE reads, TCRdb lists one record per CDR3 protein. The sample holds about 640,000 distinct CDR3 sequences; around 54% are singletons and the top ten take around 37%. The sequenced sample was blood. Source of these receptors: a man in his sixties in good health. CDR3s include the opening cysteine and the closing phenylalanine or tryptophan. A D gene is named only where the DNA matches it firmly. The size of a clone is reported for some rows only, either as once, few or many, or as a class for expanded clones.

abundance: few; d_gene: TRBD2; v_gene: TRBV6-5; j_gene: TRBJ2-3; CDR3aa: CASSYSGLARADTQYF; CDR3nt: TGTGCCAGCAGTTACTCGGGACTAGCTCGGGCAGATACGCAGTATTTT
abundance: few; d_gene: TRBD2; v_gene: TRBV6-6; j_gene: TRBJ2-5; CDR3aa: CASTYPSSGGVETQYF; CDR3nt: TGTGCCAGCACCTACCCCTCTAGCGGGGGAGTTGAGACCCAGTACTTC
abundance: once; d_gene: NA; v_gene: TRBV2; j_gene: TRBJ2-1; CDR3aa: CASRKGHEQFF; CDR3nt: TGTGCCAGCAGAAAGGGTCATGAGCAGTTCTTC
abundance: NA; d_gene: NA; v_gene: TRBV4-1; j_gene: TRBJ1-2; CDR3aa: CASSQGGRTQRVGDGYTF; CDR3nt: TGCGCCAGCAGCCAAGGAGGCCGGACACAAAGGGTTGGCGACGGCTACACCTTC
abundance: few; d_gene: NA; v_gene: TRBV5-1; j_gene: TRBJ2-1; CDR3aa: CASSFRQGGEQFF; CDR3nt: TGCGCCAGCAGCTTCCGACAGGGAGGCGAGCAGTTCTTC
abundance: NA; d_gene: NA; v_gene: TRBV7-2; j_gene: TRBJ2-1; CDR3aa: CASSRDKAPYDEQFF; CDR3nt: TGTGCCAGCAGCCGGGACAAGGCCCCCTACGATGAGCAGTTCTTC
abundance: NA; d_gene: TRBD1; v_gene: TRBV12-3/TRBV12-4; j_gene: TRBJ1-2; CDR3aa: CASSTGQGPSNYGYTF; CDR3nt: TGTGCCAGCAGCACTGGACAGGGCCCGTCTAACTATGGCTACACCTTC
abundance: NA; d_gene: TRBD2; v_gene: TRBV6-2/TRBV6-3; j_gene: TRBJ2-5; CDR3aa: CASSTRRGGLETQYF; CDR3nt: TGTGCCAGCAGCACGCGGCGGGGAGGGCTAGAGACCCAGTACTTC
abundance: NA; d_gene: NA; v_gene: TRBV18; j_gene: TRBJ2-1; CDR3aa: CASSNAGTINEQFF; CDR3nt: TGTGCCAGCTCGAATGCCGGGACCATTAATGAGCAGTTCTTC
abundance: few; d_gene: TRBD2; v_gene: TRBV12-3/TRBV12-4; j_gene: TRBJ2-5; CDR3aa: CASSRASGGETQYF; CDR3nt: TGTGCCAGCAGTCGGGCTAGCGGGGGAGAGACCCAGTACTTC
abundance: NA; d_gene: TRBD1; v_gene: TRBV6-1; j_gene: TRBJ2-3; CDR3aa: CASSGQGGADTQYF; CDR3nt: TGTGCCAGCAGTGGACAGGGGGGTGCAGATACGCAGTATTTT
abundance: NA; d_gene: TRBD2; v_gene: TRBV6-2/TRBV6-3; j_gene: TRBJ2-3; CDR3aa: CASSYSSSSGGTDTQYF; CDR3nt: TGTGCCAGCAGTTACTCGTCTTCTAGCGGGGGCACAGATACGCAGTATTTT
abundance: NA; d_gene: NA; v_gene: TRBV10-3; j_gene: TRBJ2-7; CDR3aa: CAISNGQLNYEQYF; CDR3nt: TGTGCCATCAGCAACGGGCAGTTGAACTACGAGCAGTACTTC
abundance: NA; d_gene: NA; v_gene: TRBV2; j_gene: TRBJ1-2; CDR3aa: CASSGQGTHYGYTF; CDR3nt: TGTGCCAGCAGTGGCCAGGGGACTCACTATGGCTACACCTTC